Listed here is a single TCR beta chain. This record comes from a study of cytomegalovirus exposure and HLA in healthy donors. Germline values: CDR1 MNHEY, CDR2 SVGAGI. This CDR3 has 14 residues. The V and J ends lost 4 bases and 1 base, in that order; junction bases with no gene match: 1. Use of 60 Vbeta and 13 Jbeta primers characterized the PCR. The data were produced by immunoSEQ multiplex PCR, yet TCRdb's version contains in-frame clones alone and is incomplete. Of around 150,000 clones in the sample, 80% were seen once. The TCR originated in a man younger than 40 in good health and CMV-seronegative. Sequencing used PBMCs. This chain uses TRBV6-5 with TRBJ2-3, with 8 bases lining up with TRBD1. Here the CDR3 DNA reads TGTGCCAGCAGTTCGGACAGGGGCACAGATACGCAGTATTTT. It yields the protein CASSSDRGTDTQYF.